These 25 T cell receptor beta chains were all obtained from the same sample, sequenced in a study of naive and memory T cell subsets. Amplification of ligated cDNA took four PCR rounds with SP2 and nested alpha and beta constant primers. TCRdb processed the 5' RACE reads anew with MiXCR; each CDR3 protein has one entry. The repertoire consists of approximately 49,000 distinct CDR3 sequences, with about 4.5% occurring once and the leading ten covering 0.75% to 0.9%. The library had UMIs added by 3' ligation of an oligonucleotide to TCR cDNA. The origin of the receptors is a female donor in good health.

This clonotype was seen repeatedly, ten times or more. V gene TRBV27 combines with J gene TRBJ1-5; D remains ambiguous. The V end was cut by 6 bases, the J end by 4 bases, with 7 bases between. CDR3 length equals 12 residues. CDR1 and CDR2 from the germline V gene are MNHEY and SMNVEV (reference sequence). For the CDR3, the DNA is TGTGCCAGCAGGAAGGGTAATCAGCCCCAGCATTTT. Its translation is CASRKGNQPQHF.

For this clonotype: It may be a read error: a sequence one base away is much more abundant. V usage is TRBV27 and J usage is TRBJ2-2, with 8 bases aligning to TRBD1. The CDR3 consists of 17 residues. The germline V gene encodes CDR1 MNHEY and CDR2 SMNVEV (reference sequence). After removal of 2 bases from V and 5 bases from J, the junction contained 10 bases not matched to a gene. CDR3 loop: CASSLKSQGARTGELFF. Here the CDR3 DNA reads TGTGCCAGCAGTTTAAAATCGCAGGGGGCGAGGACCGGGGAGCTGTTTTTT.

Ten or more counts support this clonotype. The chain uses TRBV29-1 and TRBJ1-1; D may be TRBD1 (5 bases). Looked up from germline, CDR1 is SQVTM and CDR2 is ANQGSEA. Between the trimmed V and J ends, which lost 4 bases and 0 bases, there was a span of 9 bases. CDR3 length: 13 residues. The DNA for the CDR3 is TGCAGCGTTGCTGGGGGACTGAACACTGAAGCTTTCTTT. Protein: CSVAGGLNTEAFF.

The chain combines TRBV13 with TRBJ1-4; 10 nucleotides agree with TRBD1. This CDR3 has 16 residues. The V segment lost 5 bases and the J segment 4 bases; nucleotides outside the gene matches: 7. Germline-derived CDR1 and CDR2 are PRHDT and FYEKMQ (reference sequence). CDR3 sequence: CASSPQGQGDNEKLFF. In DNA form, the CDR3 reads TGTGCCAGCAGCCCCCAAGGACAGGGGGATAATGAAAAACTGTTTTTT.

The sample holds many counts of this clonotype. This chain links TRBV12-3 or TRBV12-4 with TRBJ2-7; 7 bases are shared with TRBD1. J was trimmed by 3 bases and V by 3 bases; bases with no gene match: 5. The CDR3 extends over 14 amino acids. The CDR3 bases are TGTGCCAGCAGTTTCGAGGGGGCCCACTACGAGCAGTACTTC. Amino acids: CASSFEGAHYEQYF.

This clonotype was detected ten times or more. The chain is built from TRBV29-1 and TRBJ1-1; D is unresolved. CDR1 is SQVTM, CDR2 ANQGSEA, per germline. Trimming pared 5 bases from V and 0 bases from J, leaving 4 bases between. CDR3 size: 11 residues. The CDR3 sequence: CSVPVNTEAFF. The CDR3 coding sequence is TGCAGCGTTCCGGTGAACACTGAAGCTTTCTTT.

The table lists this clonotype with many counts. The rearrangement joins TRBV2 to TRBJ1-2, with TRBD1 as a possible D gene (5 bases). This CDR3 has 13 residues. In germline, CDR1 is SNHLY, CDR2 FYNNEI. Trimming pared 11 bases from V and 3 bases from J, leaving 16 bases between. CDR3 bases: TGTGCCGGGACCGATTTCGGGGACTATGGCTACACCTTC. Translating gives CAGTDFGDYGYTF.

This clonotype was detected ten times or more. V gene TRBV6-2 or TRBV6-3 combines with J gene TRBJ2-7; 8 positions match TRBD2. Germline V CDR1 and CDR2: MNHEY, SVGEGT. The CDR3 loop spans 13 amino acids. Germline trimming cut 7 bases from V and 3 bases from J; bases unmatched to any gene: 5. The CDR3 coding sequence is TGTGCCAGCACTACTAGCGGCTACTACGAGCAGTACTTC. Its protein product is CASTTSGYYEQYF.

This clonotype has a count of ten or more. The chain uses TRBV28 and TRBJ2-7; D gene uncertain. Germline CDR1 reads MDHEN; CDR2 reads SYDVKM. Trimming pared 4 bases from V and 0 bases from J, leaving 4 bases between. The CDR3 totals 12 residues. CDR3 region: CASSSSSYEQYF. In DNA form, the CDR3 reads TGTGCCAGCAGTTCGAGCTCCTACGAGCAGTACTTC.

Turning to this clonotype: At one boundary the junction diverges from the germline segment, which might be a read error. The chain has TRBV27 and TRBJ2-1, with TRBD2 matching over 11 bases. The CDR3 covers 15 residues. Germline CDR1 reads MNHEY; CDR2 reads SMNVEV (reference sequence). The CDR3 DNA sequence: TGTGACAGCAGTCCCATAGCGGGAGGGCCCGATGAGCAGTTCTTC. It translates to CDSSPIAGGPDEQFF.

This clonotype was counted at least ten times. This chain connects TRBV6-2 or TRBV6-3 to TRBJ1-1; unclear D gene. Germline values: CDR1 MNHEY, CDR2 SVGEGT. V gave up 11 bases and J gave up 1 base, with 11 bases separating them. The CDR3 is 12 residues long. CDR3 amino acids: CACLGGNTEAFF. The CDR3 DNA reads as TGTGCCTGCTTGGGCGGGAACACTGAAGCTTTCTTT.

This clonotype showed up many times. The rearrangement joins TRBV28 to TRBJ2-1, with a weak D call TRBD2 (6 bases). Deletions cut 6 bases from V and 4 bases from J, with 7 bases between. Germline CDR1 is MDHEN and CDR2 is SYDVKM. This CDR3 contains 12 residues. This CDR3 reads CASRAGYNEQFF. The CDR3 region has the DNA TGTGCCAGCAGGGCGGGATACAATGAGCAGTTCTTC.

The chain combines TRBV18 with TRBJ2-6; D is unresolved. Germline V gives CDR1 KGHSH, CDR2 LQKENI. This CDR3 comprises 13 residues. V gave up 0 bases and J gave up 6 bases, with 3 bases separating them. CDR3 sequence: CASSPPSANVLTF. CDR3 nucleotide sequence: TGTGCCAGCTCACCACCGTCGGCCAACGTCCTGACTTTC. Together with reference TRBV18 and TRBJ2-6, the CDR3 gives the full variable domain: NAGVMQNPRHLVRRRGQEARLRCSPMKGHSHVYWYRQLPEEGLKFMVYLQKENIIDESGMPKERFSAEFPKEGPSILRIQQVVRGDSAAYFCASSPPSANVLTFGAGSRLTVL.

This clonotype was seen a few times. The V call is TRBV6-2 or TRBV6-3, the J call TRBJ1-1; possibly TRBD1 for D (6 bases). The CDR3 contains 16 residues. V lost 5 bases and J lost 0, with 16 bases in between. In germline, CDR1 is MNHEY, CDR2 SVGEGT. In nucleotides, the CDR3 is TGTGCCAGCAGTCCGTGGACAGCCTATATGAACACTGAAGCTTTCTTT. Its translation: CASSPWTAYMNTEAFF.

This clonotype is deemed medium-sized. The chain links TRBV6-4 to TRBJ2-3; 9 bases match TRBD1. Per the germline V gene, CDR1 is MRHNA and CDR2 is SNTAGT. The CDR3 covers 14 residues. V lost 4 bases to trimming and J lost 1 base; unmatched junction nucleotides: 0. The CDR3 is CASSGTGGTDTQYF. The CDR3 DNA reads TGTGCCAGCAGTGGGACAGGGGGCACAGATACGCAGTATTTT.

In its sample, this clonotype was seen many times. The CDR3 nucleotides read TGTGCCAGCAAACAGACAGGATCTGGGGCCAACGTCCTGACTTTC. Its protein is CASKQTGSGANVLTF. The J gene is TRBJ2-6, the V gene TRBV28; a weak D match, TRBD1 (6 bases). The germline V and J ends were trimmed by 7 bases and 1 base, with 11 bases remaining between them. The CDR3 has 15 amino acids. Germline lookup yields CDR1 MDHEN and CDR2 SYDVKM.

In this sample, this clonotype turned up a few times. Being one base from a much bigger clone, this may be a read error. V gene TRBV3-1 combines with J gene TRBJ2-5; D is unclear. Germline values: CDR1 LGHDT, CDR2 YNNKEL (reference sequence). V lost 0 bases and J lost 5, with 4 bases in between. This CDR3 comprises 12 residues. CDR3 amino acids: CASSQDGETQYF. Written as DNA, the CDR3 is TGTGCCAGCAGCCAAGACGGGGAGACCCAGTACTTC.

Concerning this clonotype itself: A much larger clone differs from this one at a single base, so this may be a read error. The genes are TRBV20-1 and TRBJ2-1; a possible D gene is TRBD2 (7 bases). The CDR3 totals 14 residues. Germline assignment: CDR1 DFQATT and CDR2 SNEGSKA (reference sequence). The CDR3 sequence is CGARGGASYNEQFF. CDR3 nucleotides: TGCGGTGCTAGAGGGGGGGCGTCCTACAATGAGCAGTTCTTC.

Many counts were recorded for this clonotype. The chain is built from TRBV6-5 and TRBJ1-1, with no clear D. Germline CDR1 reads MNHEY; CDR2 reads SVGAGI. Trimming took off 6 bases at V and 5 bases at J, with 13 bases between the two ends. This CDR3 is 13 amino acids long. CDR3 sequence: CASSHDIGTEAFF. The CDR3 nucleotides read TGTGCCAGCAGCCACGACATAGGGACTGAAGCTTTCTTT.

This clonotype was seen repeatedly, ten times or more. The CDR3 nucleotides read TGTGCCAGCAGCCTACCCGGGACAGGGAATGAAAAACTGTTTTTT. As protein: CASSLPGTGNEKLFF. The rearrangement links TRBV2 to TRBJ1-4, with 9 bases matching TRBD1. CDR3 length equals 15 residues. Trimming cost V 6 bases and J 5 bases; bases outside gene matches: 7. Per the germline V gene, CDR1 is SNHLY and CDR2 is FYNNEI.

The sample holds many counts of this clonotype. As DNA, the CDR3 is TGTGCCAGCAGCTTATACCCGAGCTCCTACAATGAGCAGTTCTTC. Amino acids: CASSLYPSSYNEQFF. The chain links TRBV7-2 to TRBJ2-1; no clear D gene. Per germline, CDR1 SGHTA and CDR2 FQGNSA. The CDR3 is 15 amino acids. Trimming pared 2 bases from V and 0 bases from J, leaving 8 bases between.

Notes on this clonotype: This could be a read error, since a much larger clone is one nucleotide away. The J gene is TRBJ2-5, the V gene TRBV7-8; possibly TRBD1 for D (6 bases). V lost 1 base to trimming and J lost 4 bases, with 13 bases between them. Germline V gene sequence: CDR1 SGHVS, CDR2 FQNEAQ. The CDR3 runs to 15 residues. The CDR3 reads CASSLEGGEIETQYF. The CDR3 bases are TGTGCCAGCAGCTTAGAAGGGGGAGAGATAGAGACCCAGTACTTC.

This clonotype has only a few counts. J is TRBJ2-4 and V is TRBV12-3 or TRBV12-4; D unresolved. V was cut by 1 base and J by 7 bases, with 11 bases left in between. The length of the CDR3 is 14 residues. This CDR3 reads CASSLGIGRNIQYF. The DNA of the CDR3 is TGTGCCAGCAGTTTAGGTATCGGCCGCAACATTCAGTACTTC.

Many counts were recorded for this clonotype. For the CDR3, the DNA is TGCGCCATATCGGAGGGAACTGAAGCTTTCTTT. Translation gives CAISEGTEAFF. The chain uses TRBV4-1 and TRBJ1-1; D gene unclear. In germline, CDR1 is MGHRA, CDR2 YSYEKL. The CDR3 is made up of 11 amino acids. V lost 10 bases, J lost 5 bases, and 11 bases lay in between.

In this sample, this clonotype turned up a few times. The rearrangement joins TRBV24-1 to TRBJ2-1, with D perhaps TRBD1 (6 bases). V was cut by 5 bases and J by 8 bases, with 30 bases left in between. The CDR3 is 19 amino acids. The germline V gene has CDR1 KGHDR and CDR2 SFDVKD. The CDR3 loop reads CATSGLLAGDGIDPHEQFF. For the CDR3, the DNA is TGTGCCACCAGTGGTCTCCTGGCAGGGGACGGAATTGATCCTCATGAGCAGTTCTTC.